This TCR beta chain comes out of a study of blood T cells in healthy people across ages. A note on this clonotype: A much more abundant neighbour one base away suggests this may be a read error.

With V trimmed by 6 bases and J by 11 bases, 22 bases remained unmatched. This CDR3 has 16 amino acids. Germline V CDR1 and CDR2: DFQATT, SNEGSKA (reference sequence). With a J-beta primer mix and a sample-barcoded 5' primer, a second PCR ran roughly 6 to 11 cycles. Sequencing of every sample gave 2.5 million or more CDR3-containing paired-end reads. From the 5' RACE reads, TCRdb called clonotypes with MiXCR, one entry per CDR3 protein. The data contain about 650,000 distinct CDR3 sequences, less than 40% of them singletons. The receptor was derived from a woman older than 75 in good health. The chain employs TRBV20-1 and TRBJ2-5, with 9 nucleotides matching TRBD2. Sequencing used blood. The CDR3 spells CSAARTGTSLRNEQYF. The CDR3 DNA is TGCAGTGCCGCCAGAACCGGGACTAGCTTGCGAAATGAGCAGTACTTC.